This T cell receptor beta chain was identified in a study of blood T cell repertoires in COVID-19. Study-wide background: COVID-19 samples collected from the United States, Italy and Spain covered acute and convalescent phases. The analysed material was cDNA or gDNA that came from T cells, B-cell-depleted T cells, or PBMCs.

J lost 3 bases, V lost 1 base, and 5 bases had no gene match. The CDR3 is made up of 15 amino acids. CDR1 and CDR2 (germline): LGHDT, YNNKEL (reference sequence). Authors' methods: Amplified reference gene primers provided the basis for estimating nucleated cell counts. Profiled with immunoSEQ multiplex PCR; TCRdb holds only in-frame clones, not every one. The DNA was the basis for D and trimming; V, J and clone size are from that table. The sample records 90,000 to 120,000 clones, around 82% being singletons. This chain connects TRBV3-1 (or the pseudogene TRBV3-2) to TRBJ1-2; 7 nucleotides align to TRBD1. Sequenced: peripheral blood. The TCR comes from a man in his fifties or sixties with acute or convalescent COVID-19. The CDR3 is CASSQGGTGDYGYTF. CDR3 in DNA: TGTGCCAGCAGCCAAGGGGGTACAGGGGACTATGGCTACACCTTC.